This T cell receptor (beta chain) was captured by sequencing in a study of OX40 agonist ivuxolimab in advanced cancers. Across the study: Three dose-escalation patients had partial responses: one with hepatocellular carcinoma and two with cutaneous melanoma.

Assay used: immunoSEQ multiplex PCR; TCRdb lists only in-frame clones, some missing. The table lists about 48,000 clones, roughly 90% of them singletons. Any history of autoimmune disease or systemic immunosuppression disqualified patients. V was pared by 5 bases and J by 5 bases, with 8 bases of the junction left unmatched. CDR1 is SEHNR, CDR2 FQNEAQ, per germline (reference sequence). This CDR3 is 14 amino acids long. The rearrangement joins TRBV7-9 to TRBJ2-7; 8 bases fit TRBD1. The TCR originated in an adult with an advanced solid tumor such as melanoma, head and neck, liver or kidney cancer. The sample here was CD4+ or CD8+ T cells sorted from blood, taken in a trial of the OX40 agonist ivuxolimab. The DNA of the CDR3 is TGTGCCAGCAGCCTATCCCAGGGGGCCGACGAGCAGTACTTC. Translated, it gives CASSLSQGADEQYF.